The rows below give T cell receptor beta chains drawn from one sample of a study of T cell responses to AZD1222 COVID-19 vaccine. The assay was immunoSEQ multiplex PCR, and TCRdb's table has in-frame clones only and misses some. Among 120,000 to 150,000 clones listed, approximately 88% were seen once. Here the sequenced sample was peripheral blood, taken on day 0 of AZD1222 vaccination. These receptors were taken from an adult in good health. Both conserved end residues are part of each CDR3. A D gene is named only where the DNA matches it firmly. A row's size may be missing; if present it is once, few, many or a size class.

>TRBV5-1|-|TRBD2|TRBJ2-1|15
TGCGCCAGCAGCTCGGGGACTAGCGAGGGCGATGAGCAGTTCTTC
CASSSGTSEGDEQFF
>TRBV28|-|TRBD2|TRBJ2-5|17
TGTGCCAGCAGTCCACCCCTCCTAGCGGGGATCCAAGAGACCCAGTACTTC
CASSPPLLAGIQETQYF
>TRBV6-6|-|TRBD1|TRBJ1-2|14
TGTGCCAGCAGTTACTCGGACAGGGGTGGGGGCTACACCTTC
CASSYSDRGGGYTF
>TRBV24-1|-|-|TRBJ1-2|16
TGTGCCACCAGTGACCCGTCACGGGGACTCGGCTATGGCTACACCTTC
CATSDPSRGLGYGYTF
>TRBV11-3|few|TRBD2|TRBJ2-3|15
TGTGCCAGCAGCTTAGGCGGGGGGGGTACAGATACGCAGTATTTT
CASSLGGGGTDTQYF
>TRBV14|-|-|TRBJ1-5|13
TGTGCCAGCAGCCAAGGCGACCTCCGGACCCAGCATTTT
CASSQGDLRTQHF
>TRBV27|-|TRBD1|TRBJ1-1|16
TGTGCCAGCAAACCTATGACAGGGGCGAAGGAAACTGAAGCTTTCTTT
CASKPMTGAKETEAFF
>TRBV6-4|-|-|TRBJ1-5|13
TGTGCCAGCAGTGACGGCGACAGTCAGCCCCAGCATTTT
CASSDGDSQPQHF
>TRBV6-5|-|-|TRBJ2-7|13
TGTGCCAGCAGTTATCCAGGGTCCTACGAGCAGTACTTC
CASSYPGSYEQYF
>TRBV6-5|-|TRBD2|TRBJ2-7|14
TGTGCCAGCAGTTCCGGGACGGGGGGCTACGAGCAGTACTTC
CASSSGTGGYEQYF
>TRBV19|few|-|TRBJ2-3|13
TGTGCCAGTAGTATGCAGGGCACAGATACGCAGTATTTT
CASSMQGTDTQYF
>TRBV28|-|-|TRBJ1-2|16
TGTGCCAGCAGTTTTCGACAGAGACTCAAAAACTATGGCTACACCTTC
CASSFRQRLKNYGYTF
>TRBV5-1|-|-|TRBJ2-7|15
TGCGCCAGCAGCTTGTTCCGAGACAGACCCTACGAGCAGTACTTC
CASSLFRDRPYEQYF
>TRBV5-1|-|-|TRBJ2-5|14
TGCGCCAGCAGCCCAACGAATGCGGGGGAGACCCAGTACTTC
CASSPTNAGETQYF
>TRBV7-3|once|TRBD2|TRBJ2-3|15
TGTGCCAGCAGCCCCAGCGGGGGGGCCAGGGATACGCAGTATTTT
CASSPSGGARDTQYF
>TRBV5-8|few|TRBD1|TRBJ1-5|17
TGTGCCAGCAGCTTGTACCCGGGACAGGGGCCTGCCCAGCCCCAGCATTTT
CASSLYPGQGPAQPQHF
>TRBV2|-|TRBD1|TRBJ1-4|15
TGTGCCAGCAGTGTAAGAGGGACAGAGAATGAAAAACTGTTTTTT
CASSVRGTENEKLFF